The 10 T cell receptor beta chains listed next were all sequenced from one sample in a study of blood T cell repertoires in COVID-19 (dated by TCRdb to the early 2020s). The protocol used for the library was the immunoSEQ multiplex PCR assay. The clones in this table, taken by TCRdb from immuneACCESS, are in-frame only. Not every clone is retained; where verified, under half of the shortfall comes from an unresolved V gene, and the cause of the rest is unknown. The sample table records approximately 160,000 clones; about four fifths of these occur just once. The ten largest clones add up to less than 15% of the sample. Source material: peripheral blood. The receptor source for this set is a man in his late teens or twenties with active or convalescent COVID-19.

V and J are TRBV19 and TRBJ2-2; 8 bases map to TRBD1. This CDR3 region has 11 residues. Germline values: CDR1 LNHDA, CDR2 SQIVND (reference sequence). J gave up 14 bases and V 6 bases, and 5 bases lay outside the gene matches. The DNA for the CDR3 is TGTGCCAGTAGACGACAGGGGAGTCTGTTTTTT. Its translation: CASRRQGSLFF. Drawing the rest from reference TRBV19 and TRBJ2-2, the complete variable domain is DGGITQSPKYLFRKEGQNVTLSCEQNLNHDAMYWYRQDPGQGLRLIYYSQIVNDFQKGDIAEGYSVSREKKESFPLTVTSAQKNPTAFYLCASRRQGSLFFGEGSRLTVL.

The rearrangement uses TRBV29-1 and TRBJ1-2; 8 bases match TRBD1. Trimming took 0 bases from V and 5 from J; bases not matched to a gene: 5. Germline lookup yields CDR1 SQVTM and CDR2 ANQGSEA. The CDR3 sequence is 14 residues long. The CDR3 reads CSVEEWTGSYGYTF. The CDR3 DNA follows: TGCAGCGTTGAAGAATGGACAGGGTCTTATGGCTACACCTTC.

The chain's CDR3 is CATSRDRGQGYEKLFF. The CDR3 DNA reads TGTGCCACCAGCAGAGATAGGGGACAGGGATACGAAAAACTGTTTTTT. The chain links TRBV15 to TRBJ1-4; 9 bases match TRBD1. Per the germline V gene, CDR1 is LNHNV and CDR2 is YYDKDF (reference sequence). Germline trimming cut 0 bases from V and 8 bases from J; bases unmatched to any gene: 7. The CDR3 sequence is 16 residues long.

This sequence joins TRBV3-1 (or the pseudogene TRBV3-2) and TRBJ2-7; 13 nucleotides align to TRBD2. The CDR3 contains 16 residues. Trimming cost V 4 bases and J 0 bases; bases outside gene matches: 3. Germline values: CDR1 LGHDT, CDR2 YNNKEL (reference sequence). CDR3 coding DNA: TGTGCCAGCAGCCGGGGACTAGCGGGAATCTCCTACGAGCAGTACTTC. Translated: CASSRGLAGISYEQYF.

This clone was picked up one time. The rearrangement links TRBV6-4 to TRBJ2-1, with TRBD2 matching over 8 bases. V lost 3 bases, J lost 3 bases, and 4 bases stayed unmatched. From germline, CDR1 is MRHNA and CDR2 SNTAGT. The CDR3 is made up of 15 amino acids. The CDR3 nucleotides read TGTGCCAGCAGTGAGTTAGCGGGGAACTACAATGAGCAGTTCTTC. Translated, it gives CASSELAGNYNEQFF.

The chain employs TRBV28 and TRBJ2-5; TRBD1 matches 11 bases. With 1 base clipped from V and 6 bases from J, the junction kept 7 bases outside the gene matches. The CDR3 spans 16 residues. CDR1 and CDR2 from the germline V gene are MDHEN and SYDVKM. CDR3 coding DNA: TGTGCCAGCAGTTTATTTGGAGGGACAGGGGGAAAGACCCAGTACTTC. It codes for CASSLFGGTGGKTQYF. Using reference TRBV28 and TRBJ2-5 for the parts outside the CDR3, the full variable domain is DVKVTQSSRYLVKRTGEKVFLECVQDMDHENMFWYRQDPGLGLRLIYFSYDVKMKEKGDIPEGYSVSREKKERFSLILESASTNQTSMYLCASSLFGGTGGKTQYFGPGTRLLVL.

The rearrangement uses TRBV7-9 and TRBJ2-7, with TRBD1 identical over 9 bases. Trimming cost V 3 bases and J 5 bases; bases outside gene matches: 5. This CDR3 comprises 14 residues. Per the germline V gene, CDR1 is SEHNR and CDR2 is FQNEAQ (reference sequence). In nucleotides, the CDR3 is TGTGCCAGCAGCTTGGGGACAGGGCGCCACGAGCAGTACTTC. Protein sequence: CASSLGTGRHEQYF.

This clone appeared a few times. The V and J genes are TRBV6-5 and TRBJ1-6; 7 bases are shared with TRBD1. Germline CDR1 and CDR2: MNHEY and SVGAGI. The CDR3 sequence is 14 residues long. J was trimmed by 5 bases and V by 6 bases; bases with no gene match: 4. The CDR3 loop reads CASRRDRNNSPLHF. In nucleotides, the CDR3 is TGTGCCAGCAGGCGGGACAGAAATAATTCACCCCTCCACTTT.

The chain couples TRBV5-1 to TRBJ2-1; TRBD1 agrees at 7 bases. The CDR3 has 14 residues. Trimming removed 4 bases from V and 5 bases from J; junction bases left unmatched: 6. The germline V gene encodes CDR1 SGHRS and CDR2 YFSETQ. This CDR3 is CASSAVQGNNEQFF. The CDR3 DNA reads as TGCGCCAGCAGCGCCGTACAGGGGAACAATGAGCAGTTCTTC.

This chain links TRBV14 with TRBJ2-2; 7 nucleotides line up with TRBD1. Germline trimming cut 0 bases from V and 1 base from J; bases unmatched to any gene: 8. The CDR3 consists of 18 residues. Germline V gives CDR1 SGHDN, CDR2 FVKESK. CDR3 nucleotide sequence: TGTGCCAGCAGCCAAGACGCTTACAGGGGCCTGAACACCGGGGAGCTGTTTTTT. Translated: CASSQDAYRGLNTGELFF.